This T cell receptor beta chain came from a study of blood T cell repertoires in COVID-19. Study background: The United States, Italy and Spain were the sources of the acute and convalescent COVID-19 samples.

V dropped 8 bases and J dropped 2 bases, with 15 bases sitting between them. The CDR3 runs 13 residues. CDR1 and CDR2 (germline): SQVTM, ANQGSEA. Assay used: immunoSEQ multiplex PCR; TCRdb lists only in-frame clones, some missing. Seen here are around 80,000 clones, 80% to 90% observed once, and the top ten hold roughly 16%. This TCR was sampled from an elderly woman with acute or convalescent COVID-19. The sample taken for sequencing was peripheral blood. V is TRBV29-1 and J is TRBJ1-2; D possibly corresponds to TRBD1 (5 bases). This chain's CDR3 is CSSSTVTNYGYTF. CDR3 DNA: TGCAGCTCATCGACAGTCACCAACTATGGCTACACCTTC.